This T cell receptor beta chain was profiled in a study of blood T cell repertoires in COVID-19. Here immunoSEQ multiplex PCR was the method, and the copy in TCRdb shows in-frame clones only, minus some. The sample has about 110,000 clones; approximately 81% are singletons. What was sequenced was peripheral blood. The TCR sequence derives from a man aged 40-49 years with acute or convalescent COVID-19.

CDR3 amino acids: CASSRRTGAGANVLTF. DNA for the CDR3: TGTGCCAGCAGCCGTCGGACAGGGGCCGGGGCCAACGTCCTGACTTTC. The rearrangement uses TRBV3-1 (or the pseudogene TRBV3-2) and TRBJ2-6; TRBD1 aligns across 9 bases. Trimming cost V 4 bases and J 4 bases; bases outside gene matches: 5. Germline assignment: CDR1 LGHDT and CDR2 YNNKEL (reference sequence). The CDR3 contains 16 residues.